This T cell receptor (beta chain) was captured by sequencing in a study of T cell responses to AZD1222 COVID-19 vaccine (dated by TCRdb to the early 2020s). For the wider study: A total of about 240 trial participants underwent TCR sequencing, of whom some 210 received two doses of AZD1222 and about 25 received two doses of the MenACWY control vaccine. Trial participants were enrolled by age into 18-55, 56-69 and 70-plus year subgroups, with approximately 160, 26 and 62 TCR-sequenced participants respectively.

As regards this clone: Its target antigen remains unknown. It has no much larger one-base neighbor in the sample; base qualities were not kept.

The time point label here, explained by the study, means: about 28 days (+/-7) after the second vaccine dose. Because spike-specific TCR depth and breadth did not differ between the two schedules, AZD1222 recipients who got a second dose at roughly 4 weeks were pooled with those who got a second dose at roughly 12 weeks. Samples from vaccinated people were obtained from the UK trials COV001 and COV002, which included a single-blind randomized controlled phase 2/3 trial of AZD1222 (ChAdOx1 nCoV-19) in healthy adults. For TCRbeta chain sequencing, PBMC samples from trial participants were taken at day 0 and at day 28 after the second dose. Points the paper makes about the study in general: Conclusions about previously exposed vaccinees are limited because only six or seven AZD1222 recipients were SARS-CoV-2 seropositive at baseline. In the small 56-69-year group, the increase in depth fell short of significance, most likely because of low power. The vaccine-associated CD4 TCRs covered the entire spike protein, and the dominant responses fell in regions 160-218 and 743-854. Participants were mostly white British, with more females than males. The authors suggested clonal diversity may have been underestimated. Because no day 14 peak-response samples were available, repertoires were characterized only after the peak T cell response. Nearly half of unique spike-specific TCRs reportedly recognized epitopes outside regions mutated in the B.1.351 and B.1.1.7 variants. Spike-specific TCR breadth and depth rose significantly after two AZD1222 doses compared with day 0 and with MenACWY recipients.

The CDR3 regions of human TCRbeta chains were analyzed by immunosequencing. In the authors' own workflow: Repertoire TCRs were matched against a reference library of SARS-CoV-2-specific TCRs generated with the MIRA antigen-specificity platform. Breadth meant the fraction of unique TCRs that were SARS-CoV-2-associated, whereas depth meant the fraction of total T cells that were SARS-CoV-2-associated. Using the MIRA data, each spike-specific TCR was assigned both to the spike region to which the TCR was reactive and to a CD4 or CD8 class. Log10-transformed breadth and depth values were compared by one-way ANOVA with Sidak's multiple comparisons tests. TCRdb provides this immuneACCESS table in a form limited to in-frame rearrangements. Some clones are lacking; in checked studies, under half of them reflect an unresolved V gene, and why the rest are absent is not known. That table is the source of V, J and clone size, and D and trimming were worked out from the DNA. The sample data list under 200,000 clones, and around 85% of these were observed just once. Jointly, the top ten make up less than 1.3% of the sample.

The germline V gene specifies MNHNS as CDR1 and SASEGT as CDR2. Trimming costs V 2 bases and J 9 bases, and their ends lie 8 bases apart. Spanning cysteine to phenylalanine, the CDR3 consists of 12 amino acids. This entry keeps only the CDR3 DNA: 36 bases, framed from base 1. The sample was peripheral blood, taken 28 days after the second AZD1222 dose. This clonotype originated in an adult who received the AZD1222 COVID-19 vaccine. This chain joins TRBV6-1 to TRBJ2-1; the D gene is perhaps TRBD1, from 5 matching bases. The CDR3 sequence is CASSESRGEQFF. The nucleotide sequence is TGTGCCAGCAGTGAATCAAGGGGTGAGCAGTTCTTC.